The sample holds many counts of the clone carrying this T cell receptor (beta chain). Its target is unknown. The CDR3 goes on 3 residues after the read ends, and that part is filled in from the germline J gene. Method: immunoSEQ multiplex PCR; TCRdb's copy keeps in-frame clones and lacks some. The repertoire consists of some 16,000 clones, none detected only once. This record belongs to a study of T cell clonality in common variable immunodeficiency. V was cut by 5 bases and J by 2 bases, with 9 bases left in between. The length of the CDR3 is 13 residues. Germline loops: CDR1 SGHVS, CDR2 FQNEAQ. General study results and limits: Common variable immunodeficiency TCR beta sequences reportedly had fewer deletions and N-nucleotide insertions.

The V gene is TRBV7-8, the J gene TRBJ2-5, with D maybe TRBD1 (6 bases). Sequenced sample: peripheral blood mononuclear cells. The sequence was obtained from a human donor with common variable immunodeficiency. CDR3 DNA, as far as it was read: TGTGCCAGCAGCCGTGGACAGCAAGAGACC. This gives the protein CASSRGQQET. The whole CDR3 is CASSRGQQETQYF.